This record looks at one T cell receptor (beta chain) sequence and its context. The antigen remains unidentified. V lost 10 bases and J lost 5; bases outside the gene matches: 20. This CDR3 has 18 amino acids. Germline assignment: CDR1 SNHLY and CDR2 FYNNEI. These data originate in a study of T cell responses to AZD1222 COVID-19 vaccine. General study results and limits: Only six people who got AZD1222 tested seropositive at baseline. Distributed over spike, vaccine-associated CD4 TCRs predominated at 160-218 and 743-854.

Sequencing used immunoSEQ multiplex PCR; TCRdb keeps in-frame clones, though not all of them. The sample contains roughly 130,000 clones, about 91% of which appear only once. The sequencing used peripheral blood, collected on day 0 of AZD1222 vaccination. J is TRBJ2-1 and V is TRBV2; 10 positions match TRBD2. This clonotype was obtained from an adult in good health. The CDR3 nucleotides read TGTGCCATCAAAACGGGGCTAGCGGGAGACCTTGCCGACAATGAGCAGTTCTTC. Encoded protein: CAIKTGLAGDLADNEQFF.